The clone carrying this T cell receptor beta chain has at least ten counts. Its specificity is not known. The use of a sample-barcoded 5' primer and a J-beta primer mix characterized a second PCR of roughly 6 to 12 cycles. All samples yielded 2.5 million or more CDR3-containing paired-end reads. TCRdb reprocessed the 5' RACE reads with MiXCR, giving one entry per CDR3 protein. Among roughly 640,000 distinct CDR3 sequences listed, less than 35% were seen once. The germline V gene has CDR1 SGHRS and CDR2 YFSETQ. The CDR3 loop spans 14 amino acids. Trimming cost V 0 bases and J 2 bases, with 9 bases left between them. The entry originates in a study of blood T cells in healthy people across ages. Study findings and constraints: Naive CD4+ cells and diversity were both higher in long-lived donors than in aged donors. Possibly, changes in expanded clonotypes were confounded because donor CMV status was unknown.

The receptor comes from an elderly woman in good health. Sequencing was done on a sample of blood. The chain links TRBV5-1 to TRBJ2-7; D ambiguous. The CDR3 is CASSLAGYPYEQYF. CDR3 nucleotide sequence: TGCGCCAGCAGCTTGGCTGGCTACCCCTACGAGCAGTACTTC. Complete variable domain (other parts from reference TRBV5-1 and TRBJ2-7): KAGVTQTPRYLIKTRGQQVTLSCSPISGHRSVSWYQQTPGQGLQFLFEYFSETQRNKGNFPGRFSGRQFSNSRSEMNVSTLELGDSALYLCASSLAGYPYEQYFGPGTRLTVT.